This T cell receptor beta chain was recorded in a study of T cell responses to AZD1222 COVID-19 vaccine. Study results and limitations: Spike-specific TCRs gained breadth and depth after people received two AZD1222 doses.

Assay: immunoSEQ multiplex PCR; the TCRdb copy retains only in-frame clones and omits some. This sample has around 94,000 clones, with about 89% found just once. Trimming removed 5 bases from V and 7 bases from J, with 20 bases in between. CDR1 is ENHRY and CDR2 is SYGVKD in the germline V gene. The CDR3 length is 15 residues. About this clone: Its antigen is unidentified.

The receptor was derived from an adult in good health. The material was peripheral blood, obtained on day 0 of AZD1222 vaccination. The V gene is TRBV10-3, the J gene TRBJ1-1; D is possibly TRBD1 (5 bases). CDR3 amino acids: CAISPQVGTQGEAFF. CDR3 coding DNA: TGTGCCATCAGTCCCCAGGTAGGGACCCAAGGTGAAGCTTTCTTT.